The source of this T cell receptor (beta chain) is a study of blood T cell repertoires in COVID-19. Across the whole study: Researchers got acute and convalescent COVID-19 samples from the United States, Italy and Spain.

Self-reported history from a screening survey and questionnaire set each donor's cohort. Looked up from germline, CDR1 is SGHNT and CDR2 is YYREEE (reference sequence). Deletions cut 5 bases from V and 4 bases from J, with 11 bases between. CDR3 size: 13 residues. This clone was detected only once. Data came from immunoSEQ multiplex PCR; TCRdb stores just in-frame clones and leaves some out. The table lists some 300,000 clones, 80% to 90% of them singletons. The chain joins TRBV5-4 to TRBJ2-3, with D maybe TRBD1 (6 bases). The sequencing input was PBMCs or T cells enriched from blood (not recorded which). This TCR derives from a man aged 25-40 years who had recovered from COVID-19. The CDR3 is CASSHTGSDTQYF. The CDR3 region has the DNA TGTGCCAGCAGTCACACAGGGTCAGATACGCAGTATTTT.